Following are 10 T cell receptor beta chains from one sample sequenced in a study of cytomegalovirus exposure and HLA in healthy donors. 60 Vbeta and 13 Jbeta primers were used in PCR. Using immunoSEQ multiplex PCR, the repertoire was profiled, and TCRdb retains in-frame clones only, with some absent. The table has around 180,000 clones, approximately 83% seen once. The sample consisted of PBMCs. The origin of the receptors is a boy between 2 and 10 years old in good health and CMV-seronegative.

CDR3 region: CASSNPVHDEQFF. CDR3 sequence (DNA): TGTGCCAGCAGTAACCCTGTACACGATGAGCAGTTCTTC. V usage is TRBV11-2 and J usage is TRBJ2-1; D not certain. This CDR3 is built from 13 residues. V lost 6 bases and J 8 bases, leaving 14 bases between the germline ends. Germline CDR1 reads SGHAT; CDR2 reads FQNNGV.

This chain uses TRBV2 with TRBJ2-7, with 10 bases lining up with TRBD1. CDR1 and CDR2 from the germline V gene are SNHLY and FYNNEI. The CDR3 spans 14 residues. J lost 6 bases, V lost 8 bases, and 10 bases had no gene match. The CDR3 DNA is TGTGCCAGCCTTCTCGACAGGGGGCTGAGCGAGCAGTACTTC. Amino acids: CASLLDRGLSEQYF.

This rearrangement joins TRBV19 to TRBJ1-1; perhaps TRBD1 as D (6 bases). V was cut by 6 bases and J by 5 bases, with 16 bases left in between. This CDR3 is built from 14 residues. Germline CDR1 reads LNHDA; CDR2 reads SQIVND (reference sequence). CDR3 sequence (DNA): TGTGCCAGTAGCCCAGCGGGGGGCATGACTGAAGCTTTCTTT. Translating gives CASSPAGGMTEAFF.

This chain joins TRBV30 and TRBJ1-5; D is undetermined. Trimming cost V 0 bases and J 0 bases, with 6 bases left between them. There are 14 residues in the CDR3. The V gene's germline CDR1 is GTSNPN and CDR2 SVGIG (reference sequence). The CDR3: CAWSVLTSNQPQHF. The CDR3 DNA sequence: TGTGCCTGGAGTGTACTAACTAGCAATCAGCCCCAGCATTTT.

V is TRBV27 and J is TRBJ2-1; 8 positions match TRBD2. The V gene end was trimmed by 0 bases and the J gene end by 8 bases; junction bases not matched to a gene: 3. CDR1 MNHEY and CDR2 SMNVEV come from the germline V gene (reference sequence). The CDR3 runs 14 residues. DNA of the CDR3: TGTGCCAGCAGTTTATCGGCTAGCGGGTATGAGCAGTTCTTC. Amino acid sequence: CASSLSASGYEQFF.

The CDR3 here is CASSRLRHGNGYEQYV. CDR3 bases: TGTGCCAGCAGCCGCCTGAGACACGGTAACGGTTACGAGCAGTACGTC. The chain has TRBV21-1 and TRBJ2-7; the tabulated D call, TRBD1, remains unverified against the DNA. TRBV21-1 represents a pseudogene. This CDR3 is 16 amino acids long.

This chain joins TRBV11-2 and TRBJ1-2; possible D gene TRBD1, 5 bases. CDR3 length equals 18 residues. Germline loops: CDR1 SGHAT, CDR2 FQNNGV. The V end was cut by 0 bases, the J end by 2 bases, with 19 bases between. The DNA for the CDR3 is TGTGCCAGCAGCTTAGATTCGCGTACTGGCGGGGACAACTATGGCTACACCTTC. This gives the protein CASSLDSRTGGDNYGYTF. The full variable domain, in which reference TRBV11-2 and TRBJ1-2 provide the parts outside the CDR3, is EAGVAQSPRYKIIEKRQSVAFWCNPISGHATLYWYQQILGQGPKLLIQFQNNGVVDDSQLPKDRFSAERLKGVDSTLKIQPAKLEDSAVYLCASSLDSRTGGDNYGYTFGSGTRLTVV.

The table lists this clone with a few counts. Written as DNA, the CDR3 is TGTGCCAGCAGCCCTGAAAGGGGGGGACGAGAGCAGTTCTTC. Translating it yields CASSPERGGREQFF. J is TRBJ2-1 and V is TRBV7-2; maybe TRBD2 (7 bases). V was clipped by 5 bases and J by 10 bases, with 18 bases between them. The germline CDR1 and CDR2 sequences are SGHTA and FQGNSA. The CDR3 is 14 amino acids.

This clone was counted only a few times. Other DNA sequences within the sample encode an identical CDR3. Here the CDR3 DNA reads TGTGCCAGCAGCGTACAGGGAAACACTGAAGCTTTCTTT. Translating gives CASSVQGNTEAFF. The V gene is TRBV9, the J gene TRBJ1-1, with a possible D match to TRBD1 (5 bases). The V gene lost 1 base and the J gene lost 2 bases, with 6 bases spanning the gap. This CDR3 is built from 13 residues. Per germline, CDR1 SGDLS and CDR2 YYNGEE.

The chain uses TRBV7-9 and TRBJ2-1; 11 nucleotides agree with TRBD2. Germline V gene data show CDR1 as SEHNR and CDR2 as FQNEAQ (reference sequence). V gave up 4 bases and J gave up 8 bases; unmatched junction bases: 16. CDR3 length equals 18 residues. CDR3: CASSSYTLLAGVKDEQFF. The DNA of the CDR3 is TGTGCCAGCAGCTCATACACTTTACTAGCGGGAGTTAAAGATGAGCAGTTCTTC.